This passage covers 14 T cell receptor beta chains from one sample sequenced in a study of blood T cell repertoires in COVID-19. Data came from immunoSEQ multiplex PCR; TCRdb stores just in-frame clones and leaves some out. Of 80,000 to 100,000 clones detected, more than 60% appear once; the ten largest clones hold roughly a quarter. The sample taken for sequencing was peripheral blood. These receptors all come from a man between 65 and 85 years old with acute or convalescent COVID-19.

The rearrangement joins TRBV3-1 (or the pseudogene TRBV3-2) to TRBJ2-5; 14 bases agree with TRBD2. V lost 7 bases to trimming and J lost 4 bases; unmatched junction nucleotides: 5. The germline CDR1 and CDR2 sequences are LGHDT and YNNKEL (reference sequence). The CDR3 consists of 15 residues. This CDR3 reads CASTPGTSGRETQYF. The CDR3 coding sequence is TGTGCCAGCACCCCGGGGACTAGCGGGAGAGAGACCCAGTACTTC.

The V gene is TRBV3-1 (or the pseudogene TRBV3-2), the J gene TRBJ1-3; D unresolved. V was cut by 4 bases and J by 9 bases, with 16 bases left in between. CDR1 and CDR2 (germline): LGHDT, YNNKEL (reference sequence). CDR3 length equals 14 residues. The CDR3 loop is CASSLGDGGSTIYF. For the CDR3, the DNA is TGTGCCAGCAGCCTAGGAGACGGTGGCAGCACCATATATTTT.

The chain combines TRBV7-6 with TRBJ2-1; 11 bases are shared with TRBD2. J lost 0 bases, V lost 5 bases, and 3 bases had no gene match. Germline CDR1 reads SGHVS; CDR2 reads FNYEAQ. The CDR3 loop spans 16 amino acids. The CDR3 spells CASSLLAGASYNEQFF. The DNA for the CDR3 is TGTGCCAGCAGCCTACTAGCGGGGGCCTCCTACAATGAGCAGTTCTTC.

The chain combines TRBV19 with TRBJ2-5; TRBD2 might be the D (8 bases). The germline gives CDR1 LNHDA, CDR2 SQIVND (reference sequence). CDR3 length: 19 amino acids. The V gene lost 0 bases and the J gene lost 5 bases, with 25 bases spanning the gap. The CDR3 DNA reads as TGTGCCAGTAGTATAGAGTCAGGGGGGCGGCGGGGGGCGCGGGAGACCCAGTACTTC. It encodes CASSIESGGRRGARETQYF.

The V and J genes are TRBV6-2 or TRBV6-3 and TRBJ1-5; 10 nucleotides match TRBD1. Germline V gene data show CDR1 as MNHEY and CDR2 as SVGEGT. V lost 2 bases and J lost 7; bases outside the gene matches: 20. The CDR3 totals 20 residues. The chain's CDR3 is CASSYRKGRGTGDLGQPQHF. In DNA form, the CDR3 reads TGTGCCAGCAGTTACAGGAAAGGTCGGGGGACAGGGGATTTGGGGCAGCCCCAGCATTTT.

Here the CDR3 DNA reads TGTGCCAGCAGCCAAGTTCCAGGGGCGTTGGATGGCTACACCTTC. Protein product: CASSQVPGALDGYTF. The rearrangement links TRBV3-1 (or the pseudogene TRBV3-2) to TRBJ1-2; D is possibly TRBD1 (6 bases). Trimming took 1 base from V and 6 from J, leaving 15 bases between them. The CDR3 is made up of 15 amino acids. Germline CDR1 LGHDT, CDR2 YNNKEL (reference sequence).

As regards this clone: At one of its ends the junction is not consistent with the germline gene, which may arise from a read error. The rearrangement links TRBV2 to TRBJ1-4; 7 bases fit TRBD1. Looked up from germline, CDR1 is SNHLY and CDR2 is FYNNEI. The CDR3 sequence is 16 residues long. The CDR3: CLVGDRGPATNEKLFF. The CDR3 bases are TGCCTGGTGGGGGACAGAGGGCCTGCAACTAATGAAAAACTGTTTTTT.

The chain joins TRBV5-4 to TRBJ1-2; D is uncertain. The V and J ends lost 4 bases and 7 bases respectively, with 20 bases between them. The CDR3 runs to 15 residues. Germline values: CDR1 SGHNT, CDR2 YYREEE (reference sequence). DNA of the CDR3: TGTGCCAGCAGCCTTTCCGGTGTGGCAGGAGGTGGCTACACCTTC. Encoded protein: CASSLSGVAGGGYTF.

The rearrangement links TRBV15 to TRBJ2-3; 10 positions match TRBD2. Germline loops: CDR1 LNHNV, CDR2 YYDKDF (reference sequence). The length of the CDR3 is 16 residues. J gave up 1 base and V 1 base, and 2 bases lay outside the gene matches. CDR3 sequence reads: CATSRGTSGRTDTQYF. The CDR3, as DNA: TGTGCCACCAGCAGAGGGACTAGCGGCCGCACAGATACGCAGTATTTT.

This chain links TRBV4-2 with TRBJ2-7; tentatively, D is TRBD2 (6 bases). Germline lookup yields CDR1 LGHNA and CDR2 YNFKEQ. V dropped 0 bases and J dropped 7 bases, with 13 bases sitting between them. The CDR3 spans 14 residues. The CDR3 DNA reads as TGTGCCAGCAGCCAAGATCGGCGGGGCCGGGAGCAGTACTTC. Residues: CASSQDRRGREQYF.

The chain joins TRBV4-2 to TRBJ1-1, with 9 bases lining up with TRBD1. Germline-derived CDR1 and CDR2 are LGHNA and YNFKEQ. J gave up 6 bases and V 4 bases, and 6 bases lay outside the gene matches. This CDR3 is built from 14 residues. This chain's CDR3 is CASSLGQGQSEAFF. Here the CDR3 DNA reads TGTGCCAGCAGCCTTGGACAGGGGCAGTCTGAAGCTTTCTTT.

The chain joins TRBV28 to TRBJ1-5; D is ambiguous. The CDR3 sequence is 14 residues long. V was shortened by 6 bases and J by 4 bases, with 13 bases between the two germline ends. The germline V gene encodes CDR1 MDHEN and CDR2 SYDVKM. CDR3 residues: CASSPVRYNQPQHF. CDR3 bases: TGTGCCAGCAGCCCCGTCAGATATAATCAGCCCCAGCATTTT. The whole variable domain, remainder taken from reference TRBV28 and TRBJ1-5, is DVKVTQSSRYLVKRTGEKVFLECVQDMDHENMFWYRQDPGLGLRLIYFSYDVKMKEKGDIPEGYSVSREKKERFSLILESASTNQTSMYLCASSPVRYNQPQHFGDGTRLSIL.

The chain is built from TRBV19 and TRBJ1-4; possible D gene TRBD1, 5 bases. The length of the CDR3 is 14 residues. CDR1 and CDR2 (germline): LNHDA, SQIVND (reference sequence). Trimming pared 4 bases from V and 3 bases from J, leaving 9 bases between. The CDR3 loop is CASSTGSSNEKLFF. The CDR3 DNA reads as TGTGCCAGTAGTACAGGGTCGTCTAATGAAAAACTGTTTTTT.

The V call is TRBV2, the J call TRBJ1-2; TRBD1 might be the D (5 bases). CDR1 and CDR2 (germline): SNHLY, FYNNEI. This CDR3 has 12 amino acids. The V and J ends lost 8 bases and 8 bases respectively, with 15 bases between them. The CDR3 loop reads CASGRGDEGYTF. The CDR3 DNA reads as TGTGCCAGCGGGCGGGGGGACGAGGGCTACACCTTC.